The entry below gives a single T cell receptor (beta chain) sequence along with its context. The antigen remains undetermined. This entry is derived from a study of post-analysis software for immune sequencing data. Study-level information: Included courses were relapsing-remitting and secondary progressive multiple sclerosis; progressive-relapsing multiple sclerosis was also included. Overall study results and limits: The normalized Chao1 diversity of multiple sclerosis patients was significantly lower than that of controls. The five TRBV segments detected at higher frequency in patients than in controls included TRBV5-6, TRBV5-1 and TRBV20-1. Same-batch preparations were strongly co-clustered by F measure.

The CDR3 is made up of 15 amino acids. The V gene end was trimmed by 5 bases and the J gene end by 2 bases; junction bases not matched to a gene: 8. Carried by the TCR beta cDNA libraries were unique molecular identifiers. Roughly 500,000 cDNA molecules came from about 1 to 10 million T cells. MiXCR was run by TCRdb on the PCR reads, yielding one entry per CDR3 protein. There are just over 250,000 distinct CDR3 sequences in the sample; 35% to 40% occur only once, and 4% to 6% lies in the top ten. The rearrangement joins TRBV12-3 or TRBV12-4 to TRBJ2-7, with 8 bases fitting TRBD2. The TCR was taken from a girl aged 10 to 17 with multiple sclerosis. Sequencing was carried out using blood. The CDR3 bases are TGTGCCAGCAGTCCCGGAGCGGGGGTGACCTACGAGCAGTACTTC. This sequence encodes CASSPGAGVTYEQYF.